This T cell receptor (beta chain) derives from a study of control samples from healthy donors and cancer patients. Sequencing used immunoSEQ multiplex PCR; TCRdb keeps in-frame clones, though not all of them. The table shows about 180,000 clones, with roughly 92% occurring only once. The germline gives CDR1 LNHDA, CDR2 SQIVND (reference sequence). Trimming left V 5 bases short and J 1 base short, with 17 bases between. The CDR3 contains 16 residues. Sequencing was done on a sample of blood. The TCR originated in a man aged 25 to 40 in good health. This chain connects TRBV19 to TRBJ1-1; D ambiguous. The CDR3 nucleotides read TGTGCCAGTAGTCTAGGGAGTAGGGCCAAGAACACTGAAGCTTTCTTT. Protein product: CASSLGSRAKNTEAFF.